Below, 23 T cell receptor beta chains from the same sample are listed, as sequenced in a study of cytomegalovirus exposure and HLA in healthy donors (dated by TCRdb to the late 2010s). Libraries were constructed by the immunoSEQ multiplex PCR assay. The multiplex PCR relied on a mix of 60 forward primers for TCR Vbeta segments and 13 reverse primers for TCR Jbeta segments. TCRdb retrieved this table from immuneACCESS and kept in-frame rearrangements only. Not all clones are present; in checked studies, unresolved V genes account for under half, and no reason is known for the remainder. The table for this sample lists around 150,000 clones; roughly 88% of them were counted only once. Under 8% of the sample belongs to the ten largest clones. The specimen sequenced was PBMCs. These receptors were collected from a middle-aged man in good health and CMV-seropositive.

V and J are TRBV10-3 and TRBJ2-3; 10 nucleotides line up with TRBD2. V lost 3 bases to trimming and J lost 5 bases; unmatched junction nucleotides: 8. Germline CDR1 is ENHRY and CDR2 is SYGVKD. This CDR3 contains 16 residues. The CDR3 DNA is TGTGCCATCAGTGAAATCAGCGGGGGGGCGGAAGATACGCAGTATTTT. Its protein product is CAISEISGGAEDTQYF.

The chain carries TRBV6-5 and TRBJ1-6; tentatively, D is TRBD1 (5 bases). CDR1 and CDR2 from the germline V gene are MNHEY and SVGAGI. The CDR3 length is 16 residues. V lost 0 bases and J lost 5, with 11 bases in between. CDR3 coding DNA: TGTGCCAGCAGTTACTCTGCCTCAGGGAATAATTCACCCCTCCACTTT. Protein: CASSYSASGNNSPLHF.

J is TRBJ2-5 and V is TRBV7-8, with 10 bases matching TRBD2. The CDR3 is 17 amino acids. Per the germline V gene, CDR1 is SGHVS and CDR2 is FQNEAQ. The ends lost 5 bases at V and 1 base at J; junction bases unmatched: 10. The CDR3 spells CASSPHPGTSAQETQYF. As DNA, the CDR3 is TGTGCCAGCAGCCCCCACCCCGGGACTAGCGCCCAAGAGACCCAGTACTTC.

J is TRBJ2-1 and V is TRBV27, with TRBD2 matching 7 bases. The CDR3 runs to 14 residues. V lost 2 bases and J lost 6; bases outside the gene matches: 4. Germline assignment: CDR1 MNHEY and CDR2 SMNVEV (reference sequence). The CDR3 protein is CASSLSPSGNEQFF. CDR3 nucleotide sequence: TGTGCCAGCAGTTTAAGTCCTAGCGGCAATGAGCAGTTCTTC.

The rearrangement links TRBV19 to TRBJ1-1; TRBD1 matches 8 bases. CDR1 and CDR2 from the germline V gene are LNHDA and SQIVND (reference sequence). The CDR3 has 18 residues. The V gene end was trimmed by 7 bases and the J gene end by 3 bases; junction bases not matched to a gene: 19. The CDR3 region has the DNA TGTGCCAGTATGAGAGTGAGGGGGACAGGTTCCTCGTACACTGAAGCTTTCTTT. Encoded protein: CASMRVRGTGSSYTEAFF.

The V call is TRBV5-8, the J call TRBJ2-7; TRBD2 agrees at 8 bases. The V and J ends lost 1 base and 2 bases, in that order; junction bases with no gene match: 11. CDR3 length: 17 amino acids. Germline values: CDR1 SGHTS, CDR2 YDEGEE. DNA of the CDR3: TGTGCCAGCAGCTTGATAATAGCGGGGAGAGGTACCTACGAGCAGTACGTC. Protein sequence: CASSLIIAGRGTYEQYV.

The chain couples TRBV5-4 to TRBJ1-6, with 9 bases that match TRBD1. The germline gives CDR1 SGHNT, CDR2 YYREEE (reference sequence). J gave up 7 bases and V 0 bases, and 5 bases lay outside the gene matches. The CDR3 has 16 residues. Here the CDR3 DNA reads TGTGCCAGCAGCTTGGGCTACAGGGGGCGCAATTCACCCCTCCACTTT. Translation gives CASSLGYRGRNSPLHF.

The table lists this clone with a count of one. The rearrangement links TRBV14 to TRBJ2-7, with TRBD1 matching over 11 bases. Germline CDR1 is SGHDN and CDR2 is FVKESK. This CDR3 comprises 15 residues. J lost 3 bases, V lost 4 bases, and 5 bases had no gene match. CDR3 loop: CASSLRTGGNYEQYF. The CDR3, as DNA: TGTGCCAGCAGCCTTCGGACAGGGGGCAACTACGAGCAGTACTTC.

The chain couples TRBV6-5 to TRBJ1-4; 9 nucleotides align to TRBD1. This CDR3 has 15 amino acids. V lost 2 bases and J lost 4; bases outside the gene matches: 2. CDR1 MNHEY and CDR2 SVGAGI come from the germline V gene. In DNA, the CDR3 is TGTGCCAGCAGTTACGGGGACAGGGATAATGAAAAACTGTTTTTT. It specifies CASSYGDRDNEKLFF.

The rearrangement joins TRBV29-1 to TRBJ1-3; D gene uncertain. There are 14 residues in the CDR3. Germline values: CDR1 SQVTM, CDR2 ANQGSEA. Trimming took 4 bases from V and 0 from J, leaving 10 bases between them. CDR3 nucleotides: TGCAGCGTTGGCGGCTCAAGCTCTGGAAACACCATATATTTT. Translation: CSVGGSSSGNTIYF.

The chain is built from TRBV5-1 and TRBJ2-2; 10 bases align to TRBD2. The CDR3 spans 17 residues. The V gene end was trimmed by 0 bases and the J gene end by 4 bases; junction bases not matched to a gene: 6. Germline CDR1 is SGHRS and CDR2 is YFSETQ. As DNA, the CDR3 is TGCGCCAGCAGCTTGGCCCTAGCGGGAGCGGGCACCGGGGAGCTGTTTTTT. This gives the protein CASSLALAGAGTGELFF.

V is TRBV28 and J is TRBJ2-7; TRBD1 aligns across 7 bases. Germline loops: CDR1 MDHEN, CDR2 SYDVKM. The J segment lost 9 bases and the V segment lost 5 bases, leaving 13 bases of the junction unmatched. The CDR3 sequence is 14 residues long. This CDR3 is CASSAIQGLKGQYV. DNA for the CDR3: TGTGCCAGCAGTGCCATACAGGGGCTTAAAGGGCAGTACGTC.

The chain recombines TRBV30 with TRBJ2-5, with TRBD2 identical over 9 bases. The length of the CDR3 is 13 residues. The ends lost 1 base at V and 5 bases at J; junction bases unmatched: 2. Germline CDR1 GTSNPN, CDR2 SVGIG (reference sequence). The DNA for the CDR3 is TGTGCCTGGAGTGCCGGACTAGCGGAGACCCAGTACTTC. Its protein product is CAWSAGLAETQYF.

The V and J genes are TRBV5-6 and TRBJ1-1, with 9 bases identical to TRBD1. V gave up 4 bases and J gave up 6 bases; unmatched junction bases: 7. The germline V gene encodes CDR1 SGHDT and CDR2 YYEEEE. The CDR3 has 14 residues. The CDR3 reads CASSGWDRDSEAFF. The CDR3 bases are TGTGCCAGCAGCGGATGGGACAGGGATTCTGAAGCTTTCTTT.

This chain joins TRBV2 and TRBJ1-1, with D possibly matching TRBD1 (5 bases). The CDR3 has 13 residues. Trimming stripped 4 bases from V and 2 bases from J, with 8 bases between. Germline V lookup: CDR1 SNHLY, CDR2 FYNNEI. CDR3 nucleotide sequence: TGTGCCAGCAGTGGGACACCCAACACTGAAGCTTTCTTT. The encoded protein is CASSGTPNTEAFF.

This sequence joins TRBV30 and TRBJ1-1; 7 bases are a match to TRBD1. Germline values: CDR1 GTSNPN, CDR2 SVGIG (reference sequence). The CDR3 is 13 amino acids. V trimming: 0 bases; J trimming: 5 bases; junction bases outside the gene matches: 3. The CDR3 region is CAWSVQGKTEAFF. The CDR3 DNA sequence: TGTGCCTGGAGTGTACAGGGGAAGACTGAAGCTTTCTTT.

Worth noting for this clone: The same CDR3 also results from other DNA sequences found in this sample. This chain connects TRBV18 to TRBJ1-2; 10 bases match TRBD1. Germline trimming cut 0 bases from V and 10 bases from J; bases unmatched to any gene: 2. The germline V gene encodes CDR1 KGHSH and CDR2 LQKENI. The CDR3 sequence is 13 residues long. DNA of the CDR3: TGTGCCAGCTCACCACCGGGACAGGGGTCCTACACCTTC. The encoded protein is CASSPPGQGSYTF.

The gene calls are TRBV9 and TRBJ1-1, with TRBD1 matching 10 bases. Germline V gives CDR1 SGDLS, CDR2 YYNGEE. CDR3 length: 18 amino acids. V dropped 3 bases and J dropped 1; count of bases not matched to a gene: 12. CDR3 loop: CASSEPPGTGEGNTEAFF. CDR3 coding DNA: TGTGCCAGCAGCGAGCCCCCCGGGACAGGGGAGGGGAACACTGAAGCTTTCTTT.

The CDR3 reads CAWSRRGNSGNTIYF. CDR3 sequence (DNA): TGTGCCTGGAGTCGGCGGGGGAACTCTGGAAACACCATATATTTT. The chain is built from TRBV30 and TRBJ1-3, with D tentatively TRBD1 (5 bases). The CDR3 spans 15 residues. The V and J ends lost 2 bases and 0 bases respectively, with 11 bases between them. CDR1 is GTSNPN and CDR2 is SVGIG in the germline V gene (reference sequence).

The chain uses TRBV4-1 and TRBJ1-2, with 12 bases identical to TRBD1. Germline CDR1 and CDR2: MGHRA and YSYEKL. Trimming cost V 2 bases and J 4 bases; bases outside gene matches: 23. The CDR3 totals 22 residues. The CDR3 protein is CASSQSPGASKGQGASIYGYTF. Written as DNA, the CDR3 is TGCGCCAGCAGCCAAAGCCCTGGGGCCAGCAAGGGACAGGGGGCATCGATCTATGGCTACACCTTC.

On this clone: At one boundary the junction diverges from the germline segment, which might be a read error. The chain recombines TRBV7-9 with TRBJ1-6; a weak D match, TRBD1 (6 bases). Germline values: CDR1 SEHNR, CDR2 FQNEAQ (reference sequence). The CDR3 has 16 amino acids. CDR3 sequence reads: CSSSLADRPLNSPLHF. The CDR3 DNA follows: TGTTCCAGCAGCCTCGCAGACAGGCCCCTAAATTCACCCCTCCACTTT.

This chain uses TRBV5-6 with TRBJ2-2; 9 bases map to TRBD2. The germline V gene encodes CDR1 SGHDT and CDR2 YYEEEE. The CDR3 loop spans 18 amino acids. The J segment lost 2 bases and the V segment lost 4 bases, leaving 12 bases of the junction unmatched. CDR3 residues: CASSPLSGRWVNTGELFF. The CDR3 bases are TGTGCCAGCAGCCCACTCAGCGGGAGGTGGGTCAACACCGGGGAGCTGTTTTTT.

This chain links TRBV4-2 with TRBJ2-3; 8 bases fit TRBD2. The V segment lost 0 bases and the J segment 4 bases; nucleotides outside the gene matches: 3. The germline V gene has CDR1 LGHNA and CDR2 YNFKEQ. The CDR3 has 15 amino acids. The CDR3 sequence is CASSQELAAADTQYF. DNA for the CDR3: TGTGCCAGCAGCCAAGAACTAGCGGCGGCAGATACGCAGTATTTT.